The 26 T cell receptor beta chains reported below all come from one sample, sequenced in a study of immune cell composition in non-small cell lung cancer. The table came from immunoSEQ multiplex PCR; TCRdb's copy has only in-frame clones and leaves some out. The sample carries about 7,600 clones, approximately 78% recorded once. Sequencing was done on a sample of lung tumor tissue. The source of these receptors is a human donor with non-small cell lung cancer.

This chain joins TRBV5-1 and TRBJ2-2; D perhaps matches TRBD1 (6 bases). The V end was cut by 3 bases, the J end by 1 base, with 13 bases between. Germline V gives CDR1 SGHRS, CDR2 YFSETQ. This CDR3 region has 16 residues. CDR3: CASSSNRVGNTGELFF. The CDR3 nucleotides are TGCGCCAGCAGCTCGAACAGGGTAGGGAACACCGGGGAGCTGTTTTTT. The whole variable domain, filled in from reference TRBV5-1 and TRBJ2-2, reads KAGVTQTPRYLIKTRGQQVTLSCSPISGHRSVSWYQQTPGQGLQFLFEYFSETQRNKGNFPGRFSGRQFSNSRSEMNVSTLELGDSALYLCASSSNRVGNTGELFFGEGSRLTVL.

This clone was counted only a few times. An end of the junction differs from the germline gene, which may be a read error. CDR3 coding DNA: TGCGCCAGCAGCCAATCTACTAGCGGGGACGACGAGCAGTACTTC. It is translated as CASSQSTSGDDEQYF. The chain couples TRBV5-4 to TRBJ2-7; 10 bases are a match to TRBD2. Germline V gene lookup returns CDR1 SGHNT and CDR2 YYREEE (reference sequence). CDR3 length: 15 amino acids.

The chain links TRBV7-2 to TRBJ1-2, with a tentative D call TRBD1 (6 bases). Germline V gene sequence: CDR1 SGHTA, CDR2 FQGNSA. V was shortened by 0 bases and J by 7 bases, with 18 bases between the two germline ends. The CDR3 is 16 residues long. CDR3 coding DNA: TGTGCCAGCAGCTTAGCAGGAACCGGGGGCCTCTCTGGCTACACCTTC. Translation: CASSLAGTGGLSGYTF.

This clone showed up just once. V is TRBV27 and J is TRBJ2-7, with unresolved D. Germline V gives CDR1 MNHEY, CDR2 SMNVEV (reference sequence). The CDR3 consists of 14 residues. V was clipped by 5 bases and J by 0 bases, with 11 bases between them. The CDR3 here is CASSGARISYEQYF. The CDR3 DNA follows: TGTGCCAGCAGTGGAGCCAGGATCTCCTACGAGCAGTACTTC.

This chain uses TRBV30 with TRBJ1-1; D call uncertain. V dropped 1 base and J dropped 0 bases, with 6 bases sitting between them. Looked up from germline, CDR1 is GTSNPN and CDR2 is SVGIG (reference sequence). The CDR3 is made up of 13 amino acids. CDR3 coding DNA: TGTGCCTGGAGTGGCCAGATGAACACTGAAGCTTTCTTT. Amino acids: CAWSGQMNTEAFF.

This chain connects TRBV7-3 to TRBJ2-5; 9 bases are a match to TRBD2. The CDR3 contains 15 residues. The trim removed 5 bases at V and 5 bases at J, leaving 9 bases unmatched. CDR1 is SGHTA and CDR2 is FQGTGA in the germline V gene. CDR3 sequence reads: CASSPSGGPGETQYF. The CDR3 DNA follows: TGTGCCAGCAGCCCCAGCGGGGGGCCGGGGGAGACCCAGTACTTC.

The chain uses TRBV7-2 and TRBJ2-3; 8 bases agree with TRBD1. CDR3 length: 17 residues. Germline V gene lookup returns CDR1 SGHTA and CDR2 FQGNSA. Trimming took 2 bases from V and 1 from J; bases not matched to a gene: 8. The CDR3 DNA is TGTGCCAGCAGCTTATCTCCAGGGGGCGGGGGCACAGATACGCAGTATTTT. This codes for CASSLSPGGGGTDTQYF.

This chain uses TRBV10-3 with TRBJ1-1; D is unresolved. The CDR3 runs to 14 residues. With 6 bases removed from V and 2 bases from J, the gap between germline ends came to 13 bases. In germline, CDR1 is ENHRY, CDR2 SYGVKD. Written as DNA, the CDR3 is TGTGCCATCAGCGGGGAGTTTGCAAACACTGAAGCTTTCTTT. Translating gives CAISGEFANTEAFF.

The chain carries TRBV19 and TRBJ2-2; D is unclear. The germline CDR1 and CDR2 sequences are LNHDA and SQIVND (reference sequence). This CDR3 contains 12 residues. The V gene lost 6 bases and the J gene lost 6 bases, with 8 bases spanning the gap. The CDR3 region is CASSPSAGELFF. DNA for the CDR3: TGTGCCAGTAGCCCATCGGCCGGGGAGCTGTTTTTT.

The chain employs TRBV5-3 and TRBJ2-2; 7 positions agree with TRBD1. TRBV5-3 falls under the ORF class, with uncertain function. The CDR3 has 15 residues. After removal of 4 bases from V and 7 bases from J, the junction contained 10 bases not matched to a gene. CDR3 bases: TGTGCCAGAAGCAAGAACAGGGGTGAGAGCGGGGAGCTGTTTTTT. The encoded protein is CARSKNRGESGELFF.

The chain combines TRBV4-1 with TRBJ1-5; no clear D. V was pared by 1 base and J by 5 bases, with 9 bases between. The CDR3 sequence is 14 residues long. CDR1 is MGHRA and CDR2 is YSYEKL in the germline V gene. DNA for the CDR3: TGCGCCAGCAGCCAAGCAGGCCTCTATCAGCCCCAGCATTTT. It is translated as CASSQAGLYQPQHF.

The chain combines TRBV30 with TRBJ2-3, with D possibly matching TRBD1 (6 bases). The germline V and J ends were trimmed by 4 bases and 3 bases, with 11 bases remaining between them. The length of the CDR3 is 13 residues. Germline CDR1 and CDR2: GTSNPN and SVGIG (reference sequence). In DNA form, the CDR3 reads TGTGCCTGGAACGCACAGGGAACAGATACGCAGTATTTT. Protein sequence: CAWNAQGTDTQYF.

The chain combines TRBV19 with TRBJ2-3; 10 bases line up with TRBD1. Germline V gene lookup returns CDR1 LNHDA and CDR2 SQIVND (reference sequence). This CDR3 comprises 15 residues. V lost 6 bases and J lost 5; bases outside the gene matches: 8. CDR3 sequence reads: CASSRGQGNVDTQYF. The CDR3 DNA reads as TGTGCCAGTAGCCGGGGACAGGGGAATGTAGATACGCAGTATTTT.

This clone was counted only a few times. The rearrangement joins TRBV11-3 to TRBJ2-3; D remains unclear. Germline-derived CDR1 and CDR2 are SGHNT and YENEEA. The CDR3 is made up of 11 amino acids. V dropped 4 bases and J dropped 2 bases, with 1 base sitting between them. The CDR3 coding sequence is TGTGCCAGCAGCTCCACAGATACGCAGTATTTT. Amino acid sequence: CASSSTDTQYF. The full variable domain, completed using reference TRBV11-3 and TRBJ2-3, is EAGVVQSPRYKIIEKKQPVAFWCNPISGHNTLYWYLQNLGQGPELLIRYENEEAVDDSQLPKDRFSAERLKGVDSTLKIQPAELGDSAVYLCASSSTDTQYFGPGTRLTVL.

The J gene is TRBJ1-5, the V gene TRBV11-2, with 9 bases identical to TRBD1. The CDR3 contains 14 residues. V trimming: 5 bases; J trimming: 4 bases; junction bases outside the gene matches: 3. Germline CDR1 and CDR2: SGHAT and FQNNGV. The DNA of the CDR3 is TGTGCCAGCAGCCCGGGACAGGGTAATCAGCCCCAGCATTTT. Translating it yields CASSPGQGNQPQHF. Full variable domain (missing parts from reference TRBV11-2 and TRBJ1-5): EAGVAQSPRYKIIEKRQSVAFWCNPISGHATLYWYQQILGQGPKLLIQFQNNGVVDDSQLPKDRFSAERLKGVDSTLKIQPAKLEDSAVYLCASSPGQGNQPQHFGDGTRLSIL.

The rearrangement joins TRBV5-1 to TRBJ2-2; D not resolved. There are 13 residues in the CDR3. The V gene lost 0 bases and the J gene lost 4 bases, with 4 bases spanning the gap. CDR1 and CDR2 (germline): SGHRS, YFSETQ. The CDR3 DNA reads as TGCGCCAGCAGCTTGGCGGCCACCGGGGAGCTGTTTTTT. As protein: CASSLAATGELFF.

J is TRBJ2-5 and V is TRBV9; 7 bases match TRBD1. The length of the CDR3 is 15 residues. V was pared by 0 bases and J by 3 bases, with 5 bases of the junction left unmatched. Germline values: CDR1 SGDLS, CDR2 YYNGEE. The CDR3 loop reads CASSVGGQGEETQYF. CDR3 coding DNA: TGTGCCAGCAGCGTAGGGGGGCAGGGGGAAGAGACCCAGTACTTC. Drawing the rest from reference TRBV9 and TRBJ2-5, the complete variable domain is DSGVTQTPKHLITATGQRVTLRCSPRSGDLSVYWYQQSLDQGLQFLIQYYNGEERAKGNILERFSAQQFPDLHSELNLSSLELGDSALYFCASSVGGQGEETQYFGPGTRLLVL.

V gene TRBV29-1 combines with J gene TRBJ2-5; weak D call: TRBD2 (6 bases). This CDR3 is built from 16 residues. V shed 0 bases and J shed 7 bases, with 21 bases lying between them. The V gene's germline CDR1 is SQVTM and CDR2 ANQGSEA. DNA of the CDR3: TGCAGCGTTGAAGATCCCCTGTGGGGACTGGGGGGGACCCAGTACTTC. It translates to CSVEDPLWGLGGTQYF.

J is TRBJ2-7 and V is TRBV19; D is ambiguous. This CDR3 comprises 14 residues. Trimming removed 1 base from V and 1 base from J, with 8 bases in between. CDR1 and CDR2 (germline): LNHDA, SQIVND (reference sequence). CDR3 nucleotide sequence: TGTGCCAGTAGTATAGGTGGCAGATCCTACGAGCAGTACTTC. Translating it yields CASSIGGRSYEQYF.

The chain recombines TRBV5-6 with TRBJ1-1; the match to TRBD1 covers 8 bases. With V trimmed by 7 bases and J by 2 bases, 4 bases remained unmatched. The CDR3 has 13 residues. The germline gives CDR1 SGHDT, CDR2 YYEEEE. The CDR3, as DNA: TGTGCCAGCGGAACAGGGGGAAACACTGAAGCTTTCTTT. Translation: CASGTGGNTEAFF.

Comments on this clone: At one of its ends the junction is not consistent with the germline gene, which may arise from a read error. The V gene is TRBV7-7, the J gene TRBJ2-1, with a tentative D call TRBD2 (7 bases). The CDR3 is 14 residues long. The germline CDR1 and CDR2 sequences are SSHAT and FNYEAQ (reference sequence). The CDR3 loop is CASSLGGGDNEQFF. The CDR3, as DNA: TGTGCTAGCAGCTTAGGGGGGGGAGACAATGAGCAGTTCTTC. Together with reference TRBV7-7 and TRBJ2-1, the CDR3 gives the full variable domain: GAGVSQSPRYKVTKRGQDVTLRCDPISSHATLYWYQQALGQGPEFLTYFNYEAQPDKSGLPSDRFSAERPEGSISTLTIQRTEQRDSAMYRCASSLGGGDNEQFFGPGTRLTVL.

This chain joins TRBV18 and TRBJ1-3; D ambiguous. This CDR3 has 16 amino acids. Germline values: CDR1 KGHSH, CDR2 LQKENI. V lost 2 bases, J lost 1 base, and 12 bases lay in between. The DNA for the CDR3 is TGTGCCAGCTCACCAGTGTTGAGAGAATCTGGAAACACCATATATTTT. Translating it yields CASSPVLRESGNTIYF.

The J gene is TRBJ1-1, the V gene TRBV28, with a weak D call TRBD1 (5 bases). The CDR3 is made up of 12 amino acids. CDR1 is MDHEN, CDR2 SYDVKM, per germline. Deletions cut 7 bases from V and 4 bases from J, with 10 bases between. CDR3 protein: CASTQGVTEAFF. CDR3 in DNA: TGTGCCAGCACCCAAGGGGTCACTGAAGCTTTCTTT.

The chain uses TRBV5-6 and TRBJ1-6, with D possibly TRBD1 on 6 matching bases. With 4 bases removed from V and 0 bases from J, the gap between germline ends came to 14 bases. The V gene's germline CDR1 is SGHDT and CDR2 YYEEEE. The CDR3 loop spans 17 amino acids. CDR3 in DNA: TGTGCCAGCAGCGGGGGAACAGGGCACTCCTATAATTCACCCCTCCACTTT. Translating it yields CASSGGTGHSYNSPLHF.

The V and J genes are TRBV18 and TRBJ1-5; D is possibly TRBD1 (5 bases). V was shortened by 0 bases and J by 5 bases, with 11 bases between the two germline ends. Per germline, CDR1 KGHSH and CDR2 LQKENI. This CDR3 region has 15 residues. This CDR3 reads CASSPPDSLYQPQHF. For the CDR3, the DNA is TGTGCCAGCTCACCACCAGACAGTTTATATCAGCCCCAGCATTTT. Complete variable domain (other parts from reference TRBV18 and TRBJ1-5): NAGVMQNPRHLVRRRGQEARLRCSPMKGHSHVYWYRQLPEEGLKFMVYLQKENIIDESGMPKERFSAEFPKEGPSILRIQQVVRGDSAAYFCASSPPDSLYQPQHFGDGTRLSIL.

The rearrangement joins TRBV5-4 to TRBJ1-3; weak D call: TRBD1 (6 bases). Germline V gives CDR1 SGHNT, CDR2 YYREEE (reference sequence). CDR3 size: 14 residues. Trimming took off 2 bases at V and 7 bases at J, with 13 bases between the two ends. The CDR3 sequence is CASSLGGEGNTIYF. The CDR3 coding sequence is TGTGCCAGCAGCTTAGGGGGGGAAGGGAACACCATATATTTT.